Below, 26 T cell receptor beta chains from the same sample are listed, as sequenced in a study of Ad26.COV2.S vaccination and SARS-CoV-2 variants. Treatment denoted: about 20 received Ad26.COV2.S at low or high dose, single or two shots; about 5 received placebo; per-sample allocation not given. Day 63 following the first vaccine or placebo injection was when the samples were taken. Generated by immunoSEQ multiplex PCR, the TCRdb table keeps only in-frame clones and is missing some. The sample has 450,000 to 550,000 clones; 89% are singletons. Source: peripheral blood, taken in a trial of Ad26.COV2.S vaccine versus placebo. These receptors were obtained from a person between 18 and 60 years old who received the Ad26.COV2.S COVID-19 vaccine or a placebo.

V usage is TRBV15 and J usage is TRBJ2-2; D is ambiguous. The CDR3 is made up of 15 amino acids. V was trimmed by 2 bases and J by 4 bases, leaving 11 bases between them. Germline-derived CDR1 and CDR2 are LNHNV and YYDKDF (reference sequence). CDR3 loop: CATSRSAGSTGELFF. The CDR3 DNA reads as TGTGCCACCAGCAGAAGTGCCGGAAGCACCGGGGAGCTGTTTTTT. The full variable domain, completed using reference TRBV15 and TRBJ2-2, is DAMVIQNPRYQVTQFGKPVTLSCSQTLNHNVMYWYQQKSSQAPKLLFHYYDKDFNNEADTPDNFQSRRPNTSFCFLDIRSPGLGDTAMYLCATSRSAGSTGELFFGEGSRLTVL.

The chain is built from TRBV7-2 and TRBJ1-1; the D gene is possibly TRBD1 (6 bases). Per germline, CDR1 SGHTA and CDR2 FQGNSA. V dropped 4 bases and J dropped 4 bases, with 13 bases sitting between them. The CDR3 covers 14 residues. CDR3 residues: CASSSLGGGTEAFF. The CDR3 coding sequence is TGTGCCAGCAGCTCCCTCGGGGGCGGCACTGAAGCTTTCTTT.

The chain is built from TRBV27 and TRBJ2-1, with 10 bases that match TRBD2. Trimming removed 5 bases from V and 4 bases from J; junction bases left unmatched: 8. CDR1 MNHEY and CDR2 SMNVEV come from the germline V gene (reference sequence). This CDR3 is 16 amino acids long. CDR3 nucleotides: TGTGCCAGCAGTGGGCTAGCGGGAGACCTTTACAATGAGCAGTTCTTC. Translating it yields CASSGLAGDLYNEQFF.

V and J are TRBV4-2 and TRBJ1-3, with D possibly being TRBD1 (6 bases). The CDR3 covers 15 residues. The V and J ends lost 4 bases and 0 bases respectively, with 10 bases between them. Germline CDR1 and CDR2: LGHNA and YNFKEQ. The CDR3 region is CASSRGAFSGNTIYF. The CDR3 region has the DNA TGTGCCAGCAGCCGGGGGGCCTTCTCTGGAAACACCATATATTTT.

V gene TRBV5-4 combines with J gene TRBJ2-3, with TRBD2 matching over 9 bases. In germline, CDR1 is SGHNT, CDR2 YYREEE (reference sequence). Trimming cost V 4 bases and J 2 bases; bases outside gene matches: 5. This CDR3 is built from 15 residues. CDR3 residues: CASSLTSGNTDTQYF. The CDR3 bases are TGTGCCAGCAGCCTGACTAGCGGAAACACAGATACGCAGTATTTT.

The chain is built from TRBV10-3 and TRBJ1-2, with D tentatively TRBD1 (6 bases). V lost 6 bases and J 3 bases, leaving 14 bases between the germline ends. Germline-derived CDR1 and CDR2 are ENHRY and SYGVKD. This CDR3 region has 14 residues. The CDR3 reads CAISTEPGDYGYTF. The CDR3 DNA reads as TGTGCCATCAGCACAGAACCAGGGGACTATGGCTACACCTTC.

J is TRBJ2-7 and V is TRBV4-2; D is possibly TRBD2 (5 bases). Germline V gives CDR1 LGHNA, CDR2 YNFKEQ. The V gene lost 0 bases and the J gene lost 2 bases, with 14 bases spanning the gap. The CDR3 runs to 16 residues. CDR3 protein: CASSQDLGLLTYEQYF. DNA for the CDR3: TGTGCCAGCAGCCAAGATCTAGGACTCCTGACCTACGAGCAGTACTTC.

The genes are TRBV28 and TRBJ2-7; D is unresolved. V was clipped by 2 bases and J by 3 bases, with 11 bases between them. The CDR3 is made up of 14 amino acids. The V gene's germline CDR1 is MDHEN and CDR2 SYDVKM. CDR3 loop: CASSLGVGLYEQYF. CDR3 DNA sequence: TGTGCCAGCAGTTTAGGGGTAGGGCTCTACGAGCAGTACTTC.

The V call is TRBV5-1, the J call TRBJ1-1, with D uncertain. V lost 6 bases and J 3 bases, leaving 12 bases between the germline ends. The germline gives CDR1 SGHRS, CDR2 YFSETQ. The CDR3 runs 13 residues. CDR3 in DNA: TGCGCCAGCAAGAAACCCGGGGACACTGAAGCTTTCTTT. Amino acid sequence: CASKKPGDTEAFF.

This chain connects TRBV10-3 to TRBJ2-7; 7 positions agree with TRBD1. Looked up from germline, CDR1 is ENHRY and CDR2 is SYGVKD. The CDR3 is made up of 13 amino acids. V trimming: 6 bases; J trimming: 3 bases; junction bases outside the gene matches: 5. CDR3 DNA: TGTGCCATCAGGGAACGACAGGGCTACGAGCAGTACTTC. Translation gives CAIRERQGYEQYF.

This sequence joins TRBV10-3 and TRBJ2-3; 8 bases agree with TRBD2. There are 17 residues in the CDR3. V lost 10 bases, J lost 1 base, and 16 bases stayed unmatched. CDR1 and CDR2 (germline): ENHRY, SYGVKD. CDR3 DNA sequence: TGTGCCACCTTAGGATTAGCGGGGTCCTTTGGCACAGATACGCAGTATTTT. Translating it yields CATLGLAGSFGTDTQYF.

The chain uses TRBV19 and TRBJ2-1; 9 nucleotides agree with TRBD2. The germline V gene has CDR1 LNHDA and CDR2 SQIVND (reference sequence). The CDR3 has 18 residues. With V trimmed by 6 bases and J by 4 bases, 16 bases remained unmatched. The CDR3 loop reads CASRGGVAWTSVYNEQFF. In DNA form, the CDR3 reads TGTGCCAGTAGAGGTGGTGTGGCTTGGACTAGCGTGTACAATGAGCAGTTCTTC.

The chain joins TRBV4-2 to TRBJ1-5; 11 bases match TRBD1. The CDR3 consists of 15 residues. V dropped 3 bases and J dropped 6; count of bases not matched to a gene: 4. Germline V gives CDR1 LGHNA, CDR2 YNFKEQ. DNA of the CDR3: TGTGCCAGCAGCCAGGGGACAGGGGGGGGTCAGCCCCAGCATTTT. It is translated as CASSQGTGGGQPQHF.

The CDR3 DNA is TGTGCCAGCAGTAGACAGGGAGGCTATGGCTACACCTTC. This sequence encodes CASSRQGGYGYTF. The rearrangement joins TRBV12-3 or TRBV12-4 to TRBJ1-2, with 7 bases identical to TRBD1. The CDR3 has 13 residues. V shed 5 bases, J shed 4 bases, and the junction held 4 bases outside the gene matches.

This chain links TRBV7-8 with TRBJ1-2; 8 bases are a match to TRBD1. The germline V gene encodes CDR1 SGHVS and CDR2 FQNEAQ. The CDR3 totals 13 residues. The J segment lost 6 bases and the V segment lost 6 bases, leaving 6 bases of the junction unmatched. The CDR3 nucleotides read TGTGCCAGCAGGGATCAGGGGGCCCATGGCTACACCTTC. It is translated as CASRDQGAHGYTF.

The V and J genes are TRBV7-2 and TRBJ1-3; 8 bases map to TRBD1. This CDR3 spans 14 amino acids. Germline V lookup: CDR1 SGHTA, CDR2 FQGNSA. The V and J ends lost 3 bases and 7 bases, in that order; junction bases with no gene match: 5. CDR3 loop: CASSFGQGSNTIYF. CDR3 sequence (DNA): TGTGCCAGCAGCTTTGGACAGGGATCGAACACCATATATTTT.

The chain employs TRBV5-1 and TRBJ2-4; possible D gene TRBD2, 6 bases. V dropped 1 base and J dropped 3 bases, with 29 bases sitting between them. The CDR3 has 21 amino acids. Germline CDR1 is SGHRS and CDR2 is YFSETQ. The CDR3 bases are TGCGCCAGCAGCTTGTCCGGTACGCGGGACTCTCCCCTTTTTGGCAAAAACATTCAGTACTTC. Translating it yields CASSLSGTRDSPLFGKNIQYF.

CDR3 residues: CASSQAGSGSSYNEQFF. The CDR3 DNA sequence: TGTGCCAGCAGCCAAGCCGGTAGCGGGAGCTCCTACAATGAGCAGTTCTTC. The chain employs TRBV4-2 and TRBJ2-1; 9 positions match TRBD2. The CDR3 is 17 amino acids. Trimming removed 1 base from V and 0 bases from J; junction bases left unmatched: 4. Looked up from germline, CDR1 is LGHNA and CDR2 is YNFKEQ.

The genes are TRBV4-3 and TRBJ1-1; 7 nucleotides match TRBD1. V shed 6 bases, J shed 1 base, and the junction held 17 bases outside the gene matches. Germline values: CDR1 LGHNA, CDR2 YSLEER. CDR3 length: 18 residues. The CDR3 protein is CASSFLGTGEIKNTEAFF. CDR3 bases: TGCGCCAGCAGTTTTCTAGGTACAGGGGAGATCAAGAACACTGAAGCTTTCTTT.

This clone turned up a few times. The CDR3 region has the DNA TGCGCCAGCAGCCAAGATGGCAGGATGAACACCGGGGAGCTGTTTTTT. Translation gives CASSQDGRMNTGELFF. The rearrangement uses TRBV4-3 and TRBJ2-2; D uncertain. V was trimmed by 0 bases and J by 1 base, leaving 9 bases between them. Germline-derived CDR1 and CDR2 are LGHNA and YSLEER. This CDR3 region has 16 residues.

This chain uses TRBV29-1 with TRBJ1-2; unclear D gene. Trimming stripped 6 bases from V and 0 bases from J, with 8 bases between. From germline, CDR1 is SQVTM and CDR2 ANQGSEA. This CDR3 has 12 residues. In DNA, the CDR3 is TGCAGCGTCGTTACAGCTAACTATGGCTACACCTTC. It codes for CSVVTANYGYTF.

The V gene is TRBV18, the J gene TRBJ2-7, with D perhaps TRBD1 (6 bases). CDR1 is KGHSH and CDR2 is LQKENI in the germline V gene. This CDR3 is 13 amino acids long. The ends were cut back, 3 bases at V and 3 bases at J, with 9 bases in the middle. CDR3 protein: CASSPDSNYEQYV. CDR3 sequence (DNA): TGTGCCAGCTCACCGGACAGCAACTACGAGCAGTACGTC.

The sample holds a few counts of this clone. The chain employs TRBV3-1 (or the pseudogene TRBV3-2) and TRBJ2-5; D possibly corresponds to TRBD2 (7 bases). The CDR3 extends over 20 amino acids. The germline V gene encodes CDR1 LGHDT and CDR2 YNNKEL (reference sequence). Trimming removed 3 bases at V and 10 bases at J, with 36 bases between. Written as DNA, the CDR3 is TGTGCCAGCAGCCACCGATGGGTGGCGGGGGCCCCCGGAGACGAGGGGGGCCAGTACTTC. Translation: CASSHRWVAGAPGDEGGQYF.

This chain links TRBV2 with TRBJ2-1; D gene uncertain. The CDR3 is 13 amino acids. Germline assignment: CDR1 SNHLY and CDR2 FYNNEI. With 10 bases removed from V and 1 base from J, the gap between germline ends came to 11 bases. Written as DNA, the CDR3 is TGTGCCACCGCGTTAGGTTCCTACAATGAGCAGTTCTTC. It specifies CATALGSYNEQFF.

V and J are TRBV5-6 and TRBJ2-5; D is possibly TRBD1 or TRBD2 (5 bases each). There are 15 residues in the CDR3. CDR1 SGHDT and CDR2 YYEEEE come from the germline V gene. V lost 4 bases and J lost 3, with 16 bases in between. CDR3 DNA sequence: TGTGCCAGCAGCCCCGGGACCCATGGGAAAGAGACCCAGTACTTC. Translating gives CASSPGTHGKETQYF.

The chain has TRBV4-1 and TRBJ1-2; D not certain. The germline V gene encodes CDR1 MGHRA and CDR2 YSYEKL. The germline V and J ends were trimmed by 1 base and 6 bases, with 9 bases remaining between them. This CDR3 has 13 residues. CDR3 in DNA: TGCGCCAGCAGCCAAGTACGAGGGAATGGCTACACCTTC. Amino acids: CASSQVRGNGYTF.